This passage covers 19 T cell receptor beta chains from one sample sequenced in a study of PD-1 blockade in classical Hodgkin lymphoma. Sequencing was performed with immunoSEQ multiplex PCR; in TCRdb, only in-frame clones are kept and a portion is missing. The data contain 10,000 or so clones, approximately 74% of them singletons. Time point defined: cycle 4 day 1 (C4D1), after five to seven weeks of nivolumab. Relapse after autologous stem cell transplantation occurred in every patient, and brentuximab vedotin exposure varied. Negative selection with magnets was how CD8+ T cells were isolated from the thawed PBMCs. The sequenced sample was CD8+ T cells from blood, obtained before the fourth cycle of nivolumab. Receptors were obtained from a human donor with classical Hodgkin lymphoma.

The chain combines TRBV6-6 with TRBJ1-5; possible D gene TRBD1, 6 bases. V dropped 2 bases and J dropped 4 bases, with 12 bases sitting between them. The germline V gene encodes CDR1 MNHNY and CDR2 SVGAGI (reference sequence). This CDR3 has 15 amino acids. This chain's CDR3 is CASSYDGGGNQPQHF. The CDR3 DNA follows: TGTGCCAGCAGTTACGATGGGGGCGGGAATCAGCCCCAGCATTTT.

The chain links TRBV2 to TRBJ2-6, with a weak D call TRBD1 (6 bases). V was pared by 6 bases and J by 0 bases, with 9 bases between. This CDR3 has 15 residues. Germline CDR1 reads SNHLY; CDR2 reads FYNNEI. In nucleotides, the CDR3 is TGTGCCAGCAGGCTGGACAGCTCTGGGGCCAACGTCCTGACTTTC. Its protein is CASRLDSSGANVLTF.

This clone was seen once. This rearrangement joins TRBV27 to TRBJ2-7; D is uncertain. The CDR3 consists of 13 residues. Trimming shortened V by 2 bases and J by 4 bases, and 9 bases separated the two germline ends. Germline-derived CDR1 and CDR2 are MNHEY and SMNVEV (reference sequence). CDR3 nucleotide sequence: TGTGCCAGCAGTTTACGCCAGGCTTACGAGCAGTACTTC. Protein product: CASSLRQAYEQYF.

The V call is TRBV27, the J call TRBJ1-1; TRBD1 is a possible D gene (5 bases). The CDR3 is 13 amino acids. V lost 3 bases to trimming and J lost 6 bases, with 11 bases between them. CDR1 is MNHEY and CDR2 is SMNVEV in the germline V gene (reference sequence). The CDR3 sequence: CASSFGGRAEAFF. The CDR3 DNA reads as TGTGCCAGCAGTTTCGGGGGGAGGGCTGAAGCTTTCTTT.

The rearrangement uses TRBV30 and TRBJ2-1, with D perhaps matching TRBD1 or TRBD2 (6 bases each). The germline V and J ends were trimmed by 1 base and 10 bases, with 8 bases remaining between them. Germline CDR1 GTSNPN, CDR2 SVGIG (reference sequence). The CDR3 spans 11 residues. CDR3 amino acids: CAWSGGAEQFF. As DNA, the CDR3 is TGTGCCTGGAGTGGGGGGGCCGAGCAGTTCTTC.

This chain joins TRBV30 and TRBJ1-1; possible D gene TRBD1, 6 bases. CDR3 length equals 12 residues. The ends were cut back, 4 bases at V and 7 bases at J, with 13 bases in the middle. Germline V gives CDR1 GTSNPN, CDR2 SVGIG (reference sequence). CDR3 in amino acids: CAWNRQADEAFF. As DNA, the CDR3 is TGTGCCTGGAATAGACAGGCCGATGAAGCTTTCTTT. Full variable domain (outside the CDR3, taken from reference TRBV30 and TRBJ1-1): SQTIHQWPATLVQPVGSPLSLECTVEGTSNPNLYWYRQAAGRGLQLLFYSVGIGQISSEVPQNLSASRPQDRQFILSSKKLLLSDSGFYLCAWNRQADEAFFGQGTRLTVV.

In its sample, this clone was seen once. The gene calls are TRBV30 and TRBJ2-1, with 7 bases lining up with TRBD2. The CDR3 loop spans 15 amino acids. Unmatched junction bases numbered 9, after V lost 1 base and J lost 6 bases. In germline, CDR1 is GTSNPN, CDR2 SVGIG (reference sequence). CDR3 loop: CAWSGGRGPPNEQFF. CDR3 DNA: TGTGCCTGGAGTGGAGGGAGGGGCCCCCCCAATGAGCAGTTCTTC.

The chain uses TRBV28 and TRBJ2-3; tentatively, D is TRBD2 (5 bases). Per the germline V gene, CDR1 is MDHEN and CDR2 is SYDVKM. The ends were cut back, 1 base at V and 3 bases at J, with 11 bases in the middle. The CDR3 runs 15 residues. CDR3 residues: CASSLLSEGTDTQYF. The CDR3 DNA follows: TGTGCCAGCAGTTTATTGAGTGAGGGTACAGATACGCAGTATTTT.

The chain combines TRBV28 with TRBJ2-7; D is unclear. The CDR3 has 11 amino acids. Germline loops: CDR1 MDHEN, CDR2 SYDVKM. Trimming pared 5 bases from V and 2 bases from J, leaving 4 bases between. The CDR3 loop is CASSLAYEQYF. The CDR3 DNA is TGTGCCAGCAGTCTAGCCTACGAGCAGTACTTC.

The chain employs TRBV28 and TRBJ2-7; 13 nucleotides line up with TRBD2. The junction had 6 bases not matched to a gene; V was cut back by 6 bases and J by 4 bases. Per germline, CDR1 MDHEN and CDR2 SYDVKM. The CDR3 has 15 residues. CDR3 residues: CASSGLAGVRYEQYF. CDR3 sequence (DNA): TGTGCCAGCAGCGGACTAGCGGGAGTTAGATACGAGCAGTACTTC.

The chain uses TRBV4-3 and TRBJ2-7; no firm D call. Trimming removed 0 bases from V and 3 bases from J, with 12 bases in between. Germline CDR1 and CDR2: LGHNA and YSLEER. This CDR3 has 15 residues. CDR3 DNA: TGCGCCAGCAGCCAAGATCGATCCTTAGTCTACGAGCAGTACTTC. Its translation is CASSQDRSLVYEQYF.

This chain uses TRBV6-5 with TRBJ2-7; tentatively, D is TRBD1 or TRBD2 (5 bases each). The germline gives CDR1 MNHEY, CDR2 SVGAGI. The CDR3 is 13 amino acids. V was cut by 2 bases and J by 6 bases, with 11 bases left in between. The DNA for the CDR3 is TGTGCCAGCAGTTACGGCGCCGGGACCGAGCAGTACTTC. Translated: CASSYGAGTEQYF.

In DNA form, the CDR3 reads TGTGCCAGTAGTACCGGACTAGCGGGGGGTCTTATGGGGGAGACCCAGTACTTC. This translates into CASSTGLAGGLMGETQYF. The chain links TRBV19 to TRBJ2-5, with 14 nucleotides matching TRBD2. Trimming removed 4 bases from V and 5 bases from J; junction bases left unmatched: 12. Germline CDR1 and CDR2: LNHDA and SQIVND (reference sequence). CDR3 size: 18 residues.

J is TRBJ2-1 and V is TRBV30; a weak D match, TRBD2 (6 bases). CDR3 size: 15 residues. From germline, CDR1 is GTSNPN and CDR2 SVGIG (reference sequence). The CDR3 spells CALSPGTAPYNEQFF. CDR3 coding DNA: TGTGCACTATCCCCCGGGACTGCCCCTTACAATGAGCAGTTCTTC.

The chain carries TRBV30 and TRBJ2-1; D is ambiguous. CDR1 and CDR2 (germline): GTSNPN, SVGIG (reference sequence). Trimming took off 1 base at V and 4 bases at J, with 5 bases between the two ends. CDR3 size: 12 residues. The CDR3 protein is CAWSAIYNEQFF. CDR3 in DNA: TGTGCCTGGAGTGCCATTTACAATGAGCAGTTCTTC.

This clone has more than one count but fewer than ten. This sequence joins TRBV15 and TRBJ2-5, with 7 bases aligning to TRBD2. The CDR3 consists of 15 residues. Germline lookup yields CDR1 LNHNV and CDR2 YYDKDF (reference sequence). Unmatched junction bases numbered 6, after V lost 0 bases and J lost 5 bases. CDR3 nucleotide sequence: TGTGCCACCAGCAGAGATCGGGGGGTGAGCGAGACCCAGTACTTC. This gives the protein CATSRDRGVSETQYF.

The J gene is TRBJ1-5, the V gene TRBV28, with D hard to call. This CDR3 contains 15 residues. The V end lost 1 base, the J end lost 7 bases, and 14 bases lay between the germline ends. The germline CDR1 and CDR2 sequences are MDHEN and SYDVKM. As DNA, the CDR3 is TGTGCCAGCAGTTTATTTAGGCCACCCGGCCAGCCCCAGCATTTT. Translation: CASSLFRPPGQPQHF.

The chain joins TRBV6-5 to TRBJ1-1; D gene ambiguous. Germline loops: CDR1 MNHEY, CDR2 SVGAGI. The CDR3 has 15 residues. Trimming took 0 bases from V and 0 from J, leaving 8 bases between them. Here the CDR3 DNA reads TGTGCCAGCAGTTACTCGAGGTTCTTGAACACTGAAGCTTTCTTT. It encodes CASSYSRFLNTEAFF.

The chain recombines TRBV7-9 with TRBJ2-7, with D possibly TRBD1 on 6 matching bases. CDR3 length: 13 amino acids. Germline CDR1 reads SEHNR; CDR2 reads FQNEAQ (reference sequence). V was cut by 4 bases and J by 2 bases, with 9 bases left in between. The CDR3 DNA is TGTGCCAGCAGCTCACAGGGCCCCTACGAGCAGTACTTC. Its translation is CASSSQGPYEQYF.